A selection of T cell receptor beta chains follows, all from one sample in a study of T cells in Graves' hyperthyroidism and ophthalmopathy. A single record per CDR3 protein comes from TCRdb applying MiXCR to the multiplex PCR reads. The sample carries 500,000 to 700,000 distinct CDR3 sequences, approximately 15% recorded once. The sample comprised blood. Receptors originate from a woman under 30 with Graves' hyperthyroidism. Both conserved end residues are part of each CDR3. A D gene is named only where the DNA matches it firmly. Clone sizes are given selectively: once, few, many, or a class where the clone is expanded.

>many|TRBJ1-6|TRBD1|TRBV6-1
TGTGCCAGCAGTCTGCAGGGGGCTGATAATTCACCCCTCCACTTT
CASSLQGADNSPLHF
>few|TRBJ2-2|.|TRBV5-4
TGTGCCAGCAGCTTCGTCGGCAGGGCCGGCGGGGAGCTGTTTTTT
CASSFVGRAGGELFF
>many|TRBJ1-6|.|TRBV7-9
TGTGCCAGCAGCCCCCCGGGGTTCTCTAGTTCACCCCTCCACTTT
CASSPPGFSSSPLHF
>many|TRBJ1-1|.|TRBV20-1
TGCAGTGCTAGAGATAGATCGGACGTTATGAACACTGAAGCTTTCTTT
CSARDRSDVMNTEAFF
>.|TRBJ1-3|.|TRBV27
TGTGCCAGCAGTTTTTTTCCCCCCCGACAGCTGGGAAACACCATATATTTT
CASSFFPPRQLGNTIYF
>.|TRBJ2-7|.|TRBV5-1
TGCGCCAGCAGCTTTTCAGGCGAATCCTACGAGCAGTACTTC
CASSFSGESYEQYF
>many|TRBJ2-3|.|TRBV29-1
TGCAGCGTTGGGCAGGGAATCACAGATACGCAGTATTTT
CSVGQGITDTQYF
>few|TRBJ2-1|TRBD2|TRBV7-9
TGTGCCAGCAGCACCGGACTAGCGGGAAATCGTGGGGAGCAGTTCTTC
CASSTGLAGNRGEQFF
>many|TRBJ2-5|TRBD1|TRBV7-2
TGTGCCAGCAGCTTACGAGGGACAGGTGGTGTCGAGACCCAGTACTTC
CASSLRGTGGVETQYF
>many|TRBJ2-7|.|TRBV6-2/TRBV6-3
TGTGCCAGCACAAACGGGGGACTGACCTACGAGCAGTACTTC
CASTNGGLTYEQYF
>.|TRBJ1-1|TRBD1|TRBV19
TGTGCCAGTAGCGCCGACCTGTGGGACAGAGAGAACACTGAAGCTTTCTTT
CASSADLWDRENTEAFF
>.|TRBJ1-1|.|TRBV29-1
TGCAGCGCGGGGGGCAGGACTGAAGCTTTCTTT
CSAGGRTEAFF
>few|TRBJ1-1|.|TRBV20-1
TGCAGTGCTAGAGACCCCGCCTCTGGGGCTAGGGCTGAAGCTTTCTTT
CSARDPASGARAEAFF
>many|TRBJ2-7|.|TRBV2
TGTGCCAGCACCCTAGGACAGCCCGTGGAGCAGTACTTC
CASTLGQPVEQYF
>few|TRBJ1-1|.|TRBV20-1
TGCAGTGCTAGAGTCATGACGTGGGGCCGGGGGAACACTGAAGCTTTCTTT
CSARVMTWGRGNTEAFF
>.|TRBJ1-5|.|TRBV7-2
TGTGCCAGCAGCTTCTCAGTCTTCGGCAATCAGCCCCAGCATTTT
CASSFSVFGNQPQHF
>few|TRBJ1-5|.|TRBV19
TGTGCCAGTACCGACGTAACTGATAACGGCCAGCCCCAGCATTTT
CASTDVTDNGQPQHF
>.|TRBJ2-4|.|TRBV28
TGTGCCAGCAGTTACAGGGAGAACATTCAGTACTTC
CASSYRENIQYF
>.|TRBJ2-3|.|TRBV29-1
TGCAGCGTTGGGGGCCCTGGGGGATACGGAACAGATACGCAGTATTTT
CSVGGPGGYGTDTQYF
>.|TRBJ2-4|TRBD1|TRBV10-2
TGCGCCAGCACCGTTTTACAGGGGGCAGCCAAAAACATTCAGTACTTC
CASTVLQGAAKNIQYF
>.|TRBJ1-3|.|TRBV7-6
TGTGCCAGCAGCCTAACTGAGGGGAGTGGAAACACCATATATTTT
CASSLTEGSGNTIYF
>many|TRBJ2-5|.|TRBV30
TGTGCCTGGAGTTCCGGGAGATTAGGAGAGACCCAGTACTTC
CAWSSGRLGETQYF
>.|TRBJ1-2|TRBD1|TRBV7-9
TGTGCCAGCAGCTTAGGGGACAGGGTGGACTATGGCTACACCTTC
CASSLGDRVDYGYTF
>.|TRBJ2-1|TRBD2|TRBV3-1
TGCGCCAGCAGCCAAGACAAAAGGGGACTAGCGGGAGACGGTGAGCAGTTCTTC
CASSQDKRGLAGDGEQFF
>.|TRBJ2-2|.|TRBV9
TGTGCCAGCAGCGTATCGGGGGGCGTCGCCGGGGAGCTGTTTTTT
CASSVSGGVAGELFF
>few|TRBJ2-5|.|TRBV7-6
TGTGCCAGCAGCTTTAGCATGGTCCAAGAGACCCAGTACTTC
CASSFSMVQETQYF
>many|TRBJ2-3|TRBD2|TRBV7-2
TGTGCCAGCAGCTCCCCAGGGACTAGCGGGAGCAGCGGGCATACGCAGTATTTT
CASSSPGTSGSSGHTQYF
>few|TRBJ1-2|TRBD1|TRBV2
TGTGCCAGCAGTGAACGGGACAGGGGGCATGGCTACACCTTC
CASSERDRGHGYTF
>many|TRBJ2-1|.|TRBV3-1
TGTGCCAGCAGCCAAGGGGGGGCTAGCGGTTACAATGAGCAGTTCTTC
CASSQGGASGYNEQFF
>few|TRBJ1-4|.|TRBV27
TGTGCCAGCAGTTCCAGGGAGGGAAAACTGTTTTTT
CASSSREGKLFF
>.|TRBJ2-1|TRBD1|TRBV10-2
TGCGCCAGCAGTGCGGGACAGGCCTACAATGAGCAGTTCTTC
CASSAGQAYNEQFF
>many|TRBJ2-5|.|TRBV29-1
TGCAGCGTTTCGCTAGCAGTAGGCGAGACCCAGTACTTC
CSVSLAVGETQYF
>.|TRBJ2-7|TRBD2|TRBV28
TGTGCCAGCAGTTTAGATAGGTGGGGACTAGCGGAGGGGGGTACCTACGAGCAGTACTTC
CASSLDRWGLAEGGTYEQYF
>.|TRBJ2-7|TRBD2|TRBV7-3
TGTGCCAGCAGCTTCTTCGGGGGGGCCTACGAGCAGTACTTC
CASSFFGGAYEQYF
>many|TRBJ2-1|TRBD2|TRBV11-2
TGTGCCAGCAGCCGTACGGGACTAGCGGGAGTTACGAATGAGCAGTTCTTC
CASSRTGLAGVTNEQFF
>few|TRBJ1-2|.|TRBV10-3
TGTGCCATCAGTGAGTCCGGGGTTGGCTATGGCTACACCTTC
CAISESGVGYGYTF
>many|TRBJ2-3|TRBD1|TRBV5-1
TGCGCCAGCAGCATAACCAGGGGGCCAGATACGCAGTATTTT
CASSITRGPDTQYF
>.|TRBJ1-5|.|TRBV15
TGTGCCACCAGCAGGAACCGAGGGACGGGGGGCAATCAGCCCCAGCATTTT
CATSRNRGTGGNQPQHF
>many|TRBJ1-2|TRBD1|TRBV6-1
TGTGCCACCATCCAGCGCGACAGGGCCTATGGCTACACCTTC
CATIQRDRAYGYTF
>many|TRBJ2-5|.|TRBV7-8
TGTGCCAGCAGCCACCTGGGAGCAGGACAAGAGACCCAGTACTTC
CASSHLGAGQETQYF
>few|TRBJ1-5|.|TRBV20-1
TGCAGTGCTAGAGGGGAACAGGGCGGGCGCAATCAGCCCCAGCATTTT
CSARGEQGGRNQPQHF
>.|TRBJ2-3|.|TRBV24-1
TGTGCCACCGGTGATTTAACGGTGGGGACCGCGAGGGGAGCCACAGATACGCAGTATTTT
CATGDLTVGTARGATDTQYF
>many|TRBJ2-1|TRBD2|TRBV12-3/TRBV12-4
TGTGCCAGCCGGTACATGGGACTAGCGGGGGTTGAGCAGTTCTTC
CASRYMGLAGVEQFF
>.|TRBJ2-1|.|TRBV19
TGTGCCAGTAGTATAGGTAGGCTAGGGTTCGATGAGCAGTTCTTC
CASSIGRLGFDEQFF